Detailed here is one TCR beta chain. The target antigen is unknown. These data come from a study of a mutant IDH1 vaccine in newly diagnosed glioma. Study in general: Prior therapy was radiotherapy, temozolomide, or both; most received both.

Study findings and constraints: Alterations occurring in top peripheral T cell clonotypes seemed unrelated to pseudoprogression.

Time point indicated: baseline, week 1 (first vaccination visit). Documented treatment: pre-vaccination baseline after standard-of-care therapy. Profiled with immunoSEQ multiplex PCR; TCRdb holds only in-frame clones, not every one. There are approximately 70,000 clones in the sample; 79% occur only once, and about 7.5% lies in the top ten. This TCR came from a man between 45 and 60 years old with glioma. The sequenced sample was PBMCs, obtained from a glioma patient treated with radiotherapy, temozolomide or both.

This chain's CDR3 is CASSTWTGVDEQFF. CDR3 bases: TGTGCCAGCAGCACCTGGACAGGGGTCGATGAGCAGTTCTTC. The V gene is TRBV9, the J gene TRBJ2-1; TRBD1 matches 9 bases. J gave up 8 bases and V 4 bases, and 7 bases lay outside the gene matches. The length of the CDR3 is 14 residues. Per germline, CDR1 SGDLS and CDR2 YYNGEE.